In this sample, the clone carrying this TCR beta chain turned up once. Its antigen is not known. The sample comes from a study of cytomegalovirus exposure and HLA in healthy donors. CDR1 LGHNA and CDR2 YNFKEQ come from the germline V gene. Deletions cut 0 bases from V and 0 bases from J, with 18 bases between. This CDR3 spans 19 amino acids. Study-level findings and limits: One later analysis reportedly identified an Asian-associated ancestry cluster that showed fewer N-insertions than the approximately 700-donor mean. CMV serostatus was the sole immune exposure information available.

A multiplex PCR was run with 60 Vbeta primers and 13 Jbeta primers. Authors' methods: Later, an analysis found around 80 million unique TCR beta chains, and 9.5 million to 11 million of these were shared. Measured with immunoSEQ multiplex PCR; TCRdb has only the in-frame clones, and not every one. The DNA gave D and trimming, while V, J and clone size come from that table. The profile shows about 79,000 clones, 70% to 85% of them singletons. This clonotype was obtained from a man aged 40-50 years in good health and CMV-seropositive. Sequenced sample: PBMCs. The chain employs TRBV4-2 and TRBJ2-1; tentative D call: TRBD2 (6 bases). CDR3 region: CASSQDLSGVGSSYNEQFF. The CDR3 nucleotides are TGTGCCAGCAGCCAAGATCTGTCGGGAGTTGGAAGCTCCTACAATGAGCAGTTCTTC.